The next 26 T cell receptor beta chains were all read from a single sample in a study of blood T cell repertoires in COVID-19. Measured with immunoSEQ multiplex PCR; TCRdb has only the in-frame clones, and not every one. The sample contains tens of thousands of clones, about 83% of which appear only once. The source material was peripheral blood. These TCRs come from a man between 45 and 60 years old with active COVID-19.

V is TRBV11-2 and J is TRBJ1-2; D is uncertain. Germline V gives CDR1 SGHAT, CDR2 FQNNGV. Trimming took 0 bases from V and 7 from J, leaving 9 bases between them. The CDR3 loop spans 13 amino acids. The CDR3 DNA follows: TGTGCCAGCAGCTTAGACCGAGGGCCTGGCTACACCTTC. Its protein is CASSLDRGPGYTF.

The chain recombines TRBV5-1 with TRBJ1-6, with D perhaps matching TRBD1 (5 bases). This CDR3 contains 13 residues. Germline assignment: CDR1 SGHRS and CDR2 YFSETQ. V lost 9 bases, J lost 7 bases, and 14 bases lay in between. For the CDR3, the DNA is TGCGCCACTCGGGGGAGCGCGAATTCACCCCTCCACTTT. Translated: CATRGSANSPLHF.

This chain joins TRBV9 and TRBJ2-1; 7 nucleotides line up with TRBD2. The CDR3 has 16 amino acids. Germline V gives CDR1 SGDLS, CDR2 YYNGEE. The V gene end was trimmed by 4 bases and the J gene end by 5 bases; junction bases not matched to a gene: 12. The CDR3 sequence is CASSPRLGGRDNEQFF. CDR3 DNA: TGTGCCAGCAGCCCGCGATTGGGGGGGAGGGACAATGAGCAGTTCTTC. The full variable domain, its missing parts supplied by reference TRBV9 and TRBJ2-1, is DSGVTQTPKHLITATGQRVTLRCSPRSGDLSVYWYQQSLDQGLQFLIQYYNGEERAKGNILERFSAQQFPDLHSELNLSSLELGDSALYFCASSPRLGGRDNEQFFGPGTRLTVL.

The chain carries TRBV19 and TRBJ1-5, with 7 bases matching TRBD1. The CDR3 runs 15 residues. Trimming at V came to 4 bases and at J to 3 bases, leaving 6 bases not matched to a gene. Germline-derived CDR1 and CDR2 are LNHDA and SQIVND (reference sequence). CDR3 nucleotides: TGTGCCAGTAGTAAGAGGCAGGGGGTCAATCAGCCCCAGCATTTT. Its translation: CASSKRQGVNQPQHF.

CDR3 residues: CASSRDRRNSPLHF. CDR3 coding DNA: TGCGCCAGCAGCCGGGACAGGCGTAATTCACCCCTCCACTTT. This chain joins TRBV5-1 and TRBJ1-6, with 8 positions matching TRBD1. CDR1 is SGHRS, CDR2 YFSETQ, per germline. V shed 4 bases and J 6 bases; nucleotides not matched to a gene: 3. The CDR3 contains 14 residues. Supplemented by reference TRBV5-1 and TRBJ1-6, the full variable domain reads KAGVTQTPRYLIKTRGQQVTLSCSPISGHRSVSWYQQTPGQGLQFLFEYFSETQRNKGNFPGRFSGRQFSNSRSEMNVSTLELGDSALYLCASSRDRRNSPLHFGNGTRLTVT.

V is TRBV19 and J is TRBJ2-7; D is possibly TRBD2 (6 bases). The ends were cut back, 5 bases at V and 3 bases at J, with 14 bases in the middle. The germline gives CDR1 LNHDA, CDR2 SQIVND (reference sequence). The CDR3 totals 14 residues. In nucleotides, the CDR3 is TGTGCCAGTAGTGGGGACTGGGATGGCTACGAGCAGTACTTC. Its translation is CASSGDWDGYEQYF. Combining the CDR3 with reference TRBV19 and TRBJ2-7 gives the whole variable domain DGGITQSPKYLFRKEGQNVTLSCEQNLNHDAMYWYRQDPGQGLRLIYYSQIVNDFQKGDIAEGYSVSREKKESFPLTVTSAQKNPTAFYLCASSGDWDGYEQYFGPGTRLTVT.

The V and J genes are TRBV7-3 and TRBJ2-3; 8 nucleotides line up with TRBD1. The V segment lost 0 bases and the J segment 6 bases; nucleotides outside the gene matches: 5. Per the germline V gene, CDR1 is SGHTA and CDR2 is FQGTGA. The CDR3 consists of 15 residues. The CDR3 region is CASSLTDRGNDTQYF. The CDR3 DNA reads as TGTGCCAGCAGCTTAACAGACAGGGGTAACGATACGCAGTATTTT.

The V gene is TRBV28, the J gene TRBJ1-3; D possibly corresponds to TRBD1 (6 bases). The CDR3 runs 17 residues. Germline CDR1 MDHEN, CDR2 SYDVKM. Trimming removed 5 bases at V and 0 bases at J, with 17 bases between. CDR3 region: CASSLPGTPSSGNTIYF. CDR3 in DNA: TGTGCCAGCAGTCTCCCCGGGACACCCAGCTCTGGAAACACCATATATTTT.

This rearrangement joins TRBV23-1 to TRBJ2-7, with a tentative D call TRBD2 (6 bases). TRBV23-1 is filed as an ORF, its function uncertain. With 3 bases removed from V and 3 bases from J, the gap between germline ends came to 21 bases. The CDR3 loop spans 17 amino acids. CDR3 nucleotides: TGCGCCAGCAGTCAGAATCGTAATAGCGGCGAAAGCTACGAGCAGTACTTC. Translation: CASSQNRNSGESYEQYF.

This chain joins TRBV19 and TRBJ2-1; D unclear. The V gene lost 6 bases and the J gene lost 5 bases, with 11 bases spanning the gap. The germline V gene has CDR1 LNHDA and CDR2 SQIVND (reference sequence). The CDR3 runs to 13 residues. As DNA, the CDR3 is TGTGCCAGTAGCGCGGCCGCCGACAATGAGCAGTTCTTC. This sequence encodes CASSAAADNEQFF.

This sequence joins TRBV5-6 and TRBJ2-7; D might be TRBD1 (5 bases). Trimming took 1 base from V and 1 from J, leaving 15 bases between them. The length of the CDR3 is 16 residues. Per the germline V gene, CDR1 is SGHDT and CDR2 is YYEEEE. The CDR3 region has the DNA TGTGCCAGCAGCTTGCGGGTAGGGGCCCTGTCCTACGAGCAGTACTTC. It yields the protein CASSLRVGALSYEQYF.

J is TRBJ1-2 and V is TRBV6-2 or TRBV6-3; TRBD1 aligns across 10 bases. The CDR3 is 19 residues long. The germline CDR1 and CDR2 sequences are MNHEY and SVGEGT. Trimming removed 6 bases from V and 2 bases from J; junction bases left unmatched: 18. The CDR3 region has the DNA TGTGCCAGCAGCCCCCCCTCCGGGACAGGGGAAGCTACGAACTATGGCTACACCTTC. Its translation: CASSPPSGTGEATNYGYTF.

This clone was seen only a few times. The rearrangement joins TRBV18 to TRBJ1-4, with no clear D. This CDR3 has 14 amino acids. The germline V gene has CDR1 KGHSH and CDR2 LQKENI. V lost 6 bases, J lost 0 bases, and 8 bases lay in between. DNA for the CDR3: TGTGCCAGCTCGCAGGCTGCAACTAATGAAAAACTGTTTTTT. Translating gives CASSQAATNEKLFF. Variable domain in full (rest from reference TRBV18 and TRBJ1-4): NAGVMQNPRHLVRRRGQEARLRCSPMKGHSHVYWYRQLPEEGLKFMVYLQKENIIDESGMPKERFSAEFPKEGPSILRIQQVVRGDSAAYFCASSQAATNEKLFFGSGTQLSVL.

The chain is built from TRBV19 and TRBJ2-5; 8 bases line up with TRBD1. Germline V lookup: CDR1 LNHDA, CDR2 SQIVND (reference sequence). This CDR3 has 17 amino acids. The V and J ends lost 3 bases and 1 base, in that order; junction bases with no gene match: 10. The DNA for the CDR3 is TGTGCCAGTAGTATGTCGTTGGCAGGGGGCTTCCAAGAGACCCAGTACTTC. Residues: CASSMSLAGGFQETQYF. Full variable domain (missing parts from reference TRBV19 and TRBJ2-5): DGGITQSPKYLFRKEGQNVTLSCEQNLNHDAMYWYRQDPGQGLRLIYYSQIVNDFQKGDIAEGYSVSREKKESFPLTVTSAQKNPTAFYLCASSMSLAGGFQETQYFGPGTRLLVL.

The CDR3 protein is CASSPGGYGYTF. The DNA for the CDR3 is TGTGCCAGCAGTCCAGGGGGCTATGGCTACACCTTC. The J gene is TRBJ1-2, the V gene TRBV6-5, with 7 bases fitting TRBD1. J was trimmed by 4 bases and V by 5 bases; bases with no gene match: 1. The CDR3 runs to 12 residues. Per the germline V gene, CDR1 is MNHEY and CDR2 is SVGAGI.

The CDR3: CASSLGWGDGYTF. In DNA form, the CDR3 reads TGTGCCAGCAGCTTGGGGTGGGGAGATGGCTACACCTTC. The chain joins TRBV5-5 to TRBJ1-2; D is undetermined. The CDR3 spans 13 residues. Germline values: CDR1 SGHKS, CDR2 YYEKEE (reference sequence). Trimming stripped 0 bases from V and 6 bases from J, with 9 bases between. Full variable domain (rest looked up from reference TRBV5-5 and TRBJ1-2): DAGVTQSPTHLIKTRGQQVTLRCSPISGHKSVSWYQQVLGQGPQFIFQYYEKEERGRGNFPDRFSARQFPNYSSELNVNALLLGDSALYLCASSLGWGDGYTFGSGTRLTVV.

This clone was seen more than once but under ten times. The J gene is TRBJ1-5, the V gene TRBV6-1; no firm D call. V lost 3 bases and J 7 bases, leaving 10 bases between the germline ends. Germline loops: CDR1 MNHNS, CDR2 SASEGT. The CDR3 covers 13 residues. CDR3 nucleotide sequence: TGTGCCAGCAGTGATTGGGGAGAGCAGCCCCAGCATTTT. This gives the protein CASSDWGEQPQHF.

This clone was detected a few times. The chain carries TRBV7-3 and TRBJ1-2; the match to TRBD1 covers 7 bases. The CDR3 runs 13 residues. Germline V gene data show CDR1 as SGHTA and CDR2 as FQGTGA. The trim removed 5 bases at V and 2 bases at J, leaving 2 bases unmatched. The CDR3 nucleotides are TGTGCCAGCAGCCCGGGACAGAACTATGGCTACACCTTC. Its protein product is CASSPGQNYGYTF.

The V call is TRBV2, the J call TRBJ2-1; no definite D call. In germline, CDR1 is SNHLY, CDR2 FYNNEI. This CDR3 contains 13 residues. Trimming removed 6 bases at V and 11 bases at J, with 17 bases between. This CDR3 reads CASSPIRAPKQFF. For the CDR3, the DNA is TGTGCCAGCAGCCCGATAAGAGCGCCGAAGCAGTTCTTC.

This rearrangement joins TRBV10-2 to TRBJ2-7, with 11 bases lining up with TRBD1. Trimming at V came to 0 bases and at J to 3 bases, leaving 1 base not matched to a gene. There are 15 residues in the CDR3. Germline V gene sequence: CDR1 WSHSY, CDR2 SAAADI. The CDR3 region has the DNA TGCGCCAGCAGTGAGTCTGGGACAGGGGGCTACGAGCAGTACTTC. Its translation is CASSESGTGGYEQYF.

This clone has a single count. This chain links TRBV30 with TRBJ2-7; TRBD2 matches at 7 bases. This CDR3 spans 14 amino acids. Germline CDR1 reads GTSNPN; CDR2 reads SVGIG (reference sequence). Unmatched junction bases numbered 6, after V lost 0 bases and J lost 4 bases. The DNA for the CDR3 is TGTGCCTGGAGTGTAGGCGGGAGTGCGTACGAGCAGTACTTC. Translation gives CAWSVGGSAYEQYF. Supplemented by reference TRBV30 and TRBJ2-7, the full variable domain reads SQTIHQWPATLVQPVGSPLSLECTVEGTSNPNLYWYRQAAGRGLQLLFYSVGIGQISSEVPQNLSASRPQDRQFILSSKKLLLSDSGFYLCAWSVGGSAYEQYFGPGTRLTVT.

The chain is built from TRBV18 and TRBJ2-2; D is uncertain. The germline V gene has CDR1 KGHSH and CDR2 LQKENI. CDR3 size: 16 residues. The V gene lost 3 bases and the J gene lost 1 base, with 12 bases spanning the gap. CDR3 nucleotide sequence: TGTGCCAGCTCACCGGGTCCTCCGGGGAACACCGGGGAGCTGTTTTTT. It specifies CASSPGPPGNTGELFF.

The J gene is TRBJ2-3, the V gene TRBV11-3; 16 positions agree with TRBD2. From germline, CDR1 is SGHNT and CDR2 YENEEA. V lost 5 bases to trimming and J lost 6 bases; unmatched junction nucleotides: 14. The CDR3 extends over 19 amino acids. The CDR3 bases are TGTGCCAGCAGCCCTAGCCCCGGGACTAGCGGGGGGGCCGTTGATACGCAGTATTTT. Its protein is CASSPSPGTSGGAVDTQYF.

CDR3 sequence reads: CASSADREDQFF. CDR3 in DNA: TGTGCCAGCTCAGCGGACAGGGAAGATCAGTTCTTC. V gene TRBV18 combines with J gene TRBJ2-1; 8 bases match TRBD1. Germline V CDR1 and CDR2: KGHSH, LQKENI. V shed 5 bases and J 13 bases; nucleotides not matched to a gene: 7. The CDR3 contains 12 residues.

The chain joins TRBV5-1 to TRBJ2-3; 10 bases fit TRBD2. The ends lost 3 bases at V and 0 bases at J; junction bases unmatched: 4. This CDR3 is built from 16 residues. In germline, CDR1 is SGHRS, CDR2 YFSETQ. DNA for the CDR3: TGCGCCAGCAGCTCCACTAGCGGGGTTAGCACAGATACGCAGTATTTT. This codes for CASSSTSGVSTDTQYF.

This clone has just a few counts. The CDR3 reads CASSPMDRHYEQYF. The CDR3 DNA is TGTGCCAGCTCACCGATGGACAGGCACTACGAGCAGTACTTC. The rearrangement links TRBV18 to TRBJ2-7; 7 bases are shared with TRBD1. The CDR3 spans 14 residues. Germline CDR1 is KGHSH and CDR2 is LQKENI. The junction had 5 bases not matched to a gene; V was cut back by 3 bases and J by 3 bases.